Below, 20 T cell receptor beta chains from the same sample are listed, as sequenced in a study of blood T cells in healthy people across ages. Sample-barcoded 5' priming and a J-beta primer mix drove a second PCR of roughly 7 to 11 cycles. From the 5' RACE reads, TCRdb called clonotypes with MiXCR, one entry per CDR3 protein. The sample comprises 1.8 million or so distinct CDR3 sequences, about two fifths of which are singletons, and more than 20% rests with the top ten. Material for sequencing was blood. The source of these receptors is a human donor in good health.

The chain recombines TRBV20-1 with TRBJ2-3, with TRBD2 matching 10 bases. The germline gives CDR1 DFQATT, CDR2 SNEGSKA (reference sequence). The CDR3 has 16 amino acids. The J segment lost 2 bases and the V segment lost 3 bases, leaving 8 bases of the junction unmatched. DNA of the CDR3: TGCAGTGCTAGCCCCCTAGCGGGGGCCTTCACAGATACGCAGTATTTT. Amino acid sequence: CSASPLAGAFTDTQYF.

V gene TRBV6-5 combines with J gene TRBJ1-2, with D uncertain. Germline V gene sequence: CDR1 MNHEY, CDR2 SVGAGI. The CDR3 is made up of 14 amino acids. The V gene lost 5 bases and the J gene lost 4 bases, with 14 bases spanning the gap. CDR3 DNA sequence: TGTGCCAGCAGTGCGGCCCAGAAGGGCTATGGCTACACCTTC. Amino acids: CASSAAQKGYGYTF.

The chain uses TRBV7-2 and TRBJ1-4, with unresolved D. Germline V gives CDR1 SGHTA, CDR2 FQGNSA. Trimming pared 3 bases from V and 2 bases from J, leaving 7 bases between. The CDR3 is made up of 14 amino acids. CDR3 protein: CASSFTMTNEKLFF. The CDR3 nucleotides are TGTGCCAGCAGCTTCACCATGACTAATGAAAAACTGTTTTTT.

The genes are TRBV7-8 and TRBJ2-1, with TRBD1 as a possible D gene (5 bases). V was trimmed by 5 bases and J by 8 bases, leaving 19 bases between them. Germline lookup yields CDR1 SGHVS and CDR2 FQNEAQ. The CDR3 consists of 15 residues. CDR3 nucleotides: TGTGCCAGCAGCCCCAGGGAACGGGCGGACCATGAGCAGTTCTTC. It codes for CASSPRERADHEQFF.

There are a few counts of this clonotype. The V gene is TRBV7-3, the J gene TRBJ2-1, with 8 bases fitting TRBD2. The J call is doubtful: the DNA matches TRBJ2-7 better. There are 16 residues in the CDR3. The V gene's germline CDR1 is SGHTA and CDR2 FQGTGA. The CDR3 nucleotides are TGTGCCAGCAGCCTTCCCGGGACTAGATCCTACAATGAGCAGTACTTC. This encodes CASSLPGTRSYNEQYF.

This chain joins TRBV12-3 or TRBV12-4 and TRBJ2-7, with TRBD1 as a possible D gene (6 bases). CDR3 length: 13 amino acids. V dropped 3 bases and J dropped 6 bases, with 12 bases sitting between them. The chain's CDR3 is CASSFVRGGEQYF. In DNA, the CDR3 is TGTGCCAGCAGTTTCGTCAGAGGGGGCGAGCAGTACTTC.

Turning to this clonotype: One end of the junction does not line up with germline, which may come from a read error. The chain employs TRBV4-2 and TRBJ1-2; D is ambiguous. This CDR3 comprises 16 residues. CDR1 LGHNA and CDR2 YNFKEQ come from the germline V gene. The CDR3 reads CASSQDRSEANYGYTF. DNA of the CDR3: TGTGCTAGCAGCCAAGATCGGTCCGAGGCTAACTATGGCTACACCTTC.

The chain has TRBV6-2 or TRBV6-3 and TRBJ2-2; a possible D gene is TRBD2 (5 bases). The CDR3 is 18 residues long. The germline V gene encodes CDR1 MNHEY and CDR2 SVGEGT. Trimming removed 2 bases at V and 7 bases at J, with 23 bases between. CDR3 in amino acids: CASSYDPSSWERNGELFF. Written as DNA, the CDR3 is TGTGCCAGCAGTTACGACCCTAGCTCCTGGGAGCGGAACGGGGAGCTGTTTTTT.

The gene calls are TRBV5-1 and TRBJ2-3; D might be TRBD1 (6 bases). The CDR3 length is 17 residues. V shed 4 bases and J shed 0 bases, with 18 bases lying between them. Looked up from germline, CDR1 is SGHRS and CDR2 is YFSETQ. The CDR3 sequence: CASSTSRTATSTDTQYF. The CDR3 DNA reads TGCGCCAGCAGCACTTCACGGACAGCAACTAGCACAGATACGCAGTATTTT.

This clonotype was counted a few times. The V gene is TRBV11-2, the J gene TRBJ1-4; D is possibly TRBD1 (5 bases). Germline V gene lookup returns CDR1 SGHAT and CDR2 FQNNGV. The V gene lost 8 bases and the J gene lost 8 bases, with 18 bases spanning the gap. There are 14 residues in the CDR3. DNA of the CDR3: TGTGCCAGCGCTCCCTATGGGGCTGGGGAAAAACTGTTTTTT. Encoded protein: CASAPYGAGEKLFF.

In this sample, this clonotype turned up a few times. At one end, the junction sequence differs from germline, possibly due to a read error. The chain employs TRBV18 and TRBJ2-6; 10 nucleotides agree with TRBD1. Looked up from germline, CDR1 is KGHSH and CDR2 is LQKENI. The length of the CDR3 is 17 residues. In DNA, the CDR3 is TGTGCTAGCTCACCAGCGGGACAGGGGTATGGGGCCAACGTCCTGACTTTC. Its protein product is CASSPAGQGYGANVLTF.

This rearrangement joins TRBV7-9 to TRBJ2-1, with D possibly TRBD1 on 6 matching bases. The CDR3 length is 15 residues. V lost 5 bases and J 12 bases, leaving 23 bases between the germline ends. From germline, CDR1 is SEHNR and CDR2 FQNEAQ (reference sequence). The CDR3 DNA reads as TGTGCCAGCAGCCCGGACGTGAGGACAGACCTTGCGCAGTTCTTC. It is translated as CASSPDVRTDLAQFF.

This clonotype was detected a few times. The chain carries TRBV25-1 and TRBJ2-7; possible D gene TRBD2, 8 bases. Germline CDR1 reads MGHDK; CDR2 reads SYGVNS. CDR3 length equals 14 residues. V was trimmed by 6 bases and J by 10 bases, leaving 22 bases between them. The CDR3 DNA reads TGTGCCAGCAGCGACCGGGAGGGGGCTGAGGCCCAGTACTTC. Translated: CASSDREGAEAQYF.

The genes are TRBV5-1 and TRBJ1-1; maybe TRBD1 (6 bases). Per germline, CDR1 SGHRS and CDR2 YFSETQ. This CDR3 comprises 15 residues. The V end lost 1 base, the J end lost 1 base, and 11 bases lay between the germline ends. The CDR3 loop reads CASSLMSDRNTEAFF. The CDR3 nucleotides are TGCGCCAGCAGCTTGATGTCGGACAGGAACACTGAAGCTTTCTTT. The full variable domain, with the rest looked up from reference TRBV5-1 and TRBJ1-1, is KAGVTQTPRYLIKTRGQQVTLSCSPISGHRSVSWYQQTPGQGLQFLFEYFSETQRNKGNFPGRFSGRQFSNSRSEMNVSTLELGDSALYLCASSLMSDRNTEAFFGQGTRLTVV.

The rearrangement links TRBV4-3 to TRBJ2-2; 9 nucleotides agree with TRBD1. The CDR3 contains 16 residues. The germline gives CDR1 LGHNA, CDR2 YSLEER. The J segment lost 3 bases and the V segment lost 0 bases, leaving 2 bases of the junction unmatched. The chain's CDR3 is CASSQETGGYTGELFF. The CDR3 coding sequence is TGCGCCAGCAGCCAAGAAACAGGGGGCTACACCGGGGAGCTGTTTTTT.

This clonotype has ten or more counts. The V call is TRBV4-3, the J call TRBJ2-1; the D is unclear. The CDR3 contains 13 residues. Trimming pared 3 bases from V and 7 bases from J, leaving 10 bases between. Germline V lookup: CDR1 LGHNA, CDR2 YSLEER. The CDR3 coding sequence is TGCGCCAGCAGCCAGCAGCTTAGGAATGAGCAGTTCTTC. It codes for CASSQQLRNEQFF.

This chain joins TRBV29-1 and TRBJ2-6; D remains unclear. The CDR3 is made up of 13 amino acids. Per the germline V gene, CDR1 is SQVTM and CDR2 is ANQGSEA. Trimming removed 4 bases at V and 4 bases at J, with 8 bases between. The CDR3 DNA reads TGCAGCGTTGTCTATTCCGGGGCCAACGTCCTGACTTTC. Protein product: CSVVYSGANVLTF.

The rearrangement joins TRBV7-2 to TRBJ2-3; TRBD2 agrees at 8 bases. In germline, CDR1 is SGHTA, CDR2 FQGNSA. This CDR3 spans 14 amino acids. J gave up 4 bases and V 5 bases, and 5 bases lay outside the gene matches. CDR3 DNA: TGTGCCAGCAGCGTTCAAGCGGGGGCAGATACGCAGTATTTT. This translates into CASSVQAGADTQYF.

This clonotype was seen a few times. The chain uses TRBV4-1 and TRBJ1-4; no clear D gene. From germline, CDR1 is MGHRA and CDR2 YSYEKL. The length of the CDR3 is 18 residues. V lost 2 bases and J lost 7, with 23 bases in between. CDR3 sequence (DNA): TGCGCCAGCAGCCAAACGGGCTTGTCCGGTAGGGTTGCTGAAAAACTGTTTTTT. Amino acid sequence: CASSQTGLSGRVAEKLFF.

The rearrangement links TRBV13 to TRBJ2-4, with a tentative D call TRBD2 (5 bases). The end of the DNA aligns better with TRBJ2-7, so the J call may be wrong. Germline-derived CDR1 and CDR2 are PRHDT and FYEKMQ (reference sequence). This CDR3 is built from 13 residues. CDR3 in amino acids: CASSPQLEDEQYF. For the CDR3, the DNA is TGTGCCAGCAGCCCCCAATTGGAGGACGAGCAGTACTTC.